This TCR beta chain is drawn from a study of beta chain features in type 1 diabetes. Expressed TCRB transcripts got sequenced, as all isolated RNA was reverse transcribed. Repertoires were generated with immunoSEQ multiplex PCR, while TCRdb's copy carries only in-frame clones and drops some. The sample shows fewer than 550,000 clones, about an eighth of them seen only once. This clone was recorded a few times. Its antigen is not known. General study findings and limits: Type 1 diabetes patients had fewer VDJ junction insertions and more deletions.

This CDR3 spans 15 amino acids. CDR1 SNHLY and CDR2 FYNNEI come from the germline V gene. The V and J ends lost 6 bases and 4 bases respectively, with 13 bases between them. This receptor was taken from a young woman in good health. The V gene is TRBV2, the J gene TRBJ2-6; the D gene is possibly TRBD1 (6 bases). Input material: naive CD4+ T cells from blood. The CDR3 here is CASSAQGSGANVLTF. The CDR3 region has the DNA TGTGCCAGCAGCGCACAGGGTTCCGGGGCCAACGTCCTGACTTTC.